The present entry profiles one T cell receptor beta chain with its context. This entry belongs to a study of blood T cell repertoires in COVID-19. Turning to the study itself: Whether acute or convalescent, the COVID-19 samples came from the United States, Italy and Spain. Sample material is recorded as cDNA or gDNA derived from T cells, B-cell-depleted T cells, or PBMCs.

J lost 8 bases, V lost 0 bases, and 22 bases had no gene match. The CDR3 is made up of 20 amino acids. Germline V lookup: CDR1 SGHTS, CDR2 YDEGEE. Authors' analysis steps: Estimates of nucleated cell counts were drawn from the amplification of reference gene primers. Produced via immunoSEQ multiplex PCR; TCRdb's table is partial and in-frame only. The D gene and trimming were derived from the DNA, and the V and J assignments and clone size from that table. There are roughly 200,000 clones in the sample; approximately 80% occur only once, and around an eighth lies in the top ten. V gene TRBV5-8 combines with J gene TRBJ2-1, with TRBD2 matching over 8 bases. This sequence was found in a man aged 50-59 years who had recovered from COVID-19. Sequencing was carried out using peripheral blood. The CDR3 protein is CASSLEYLLGATSDIDEQFF. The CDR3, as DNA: TGTGCCAGCAGCTTGGAGTACCTATTGGGAGCGACTAGCGATATCGATGAGCAGTTCTTC.